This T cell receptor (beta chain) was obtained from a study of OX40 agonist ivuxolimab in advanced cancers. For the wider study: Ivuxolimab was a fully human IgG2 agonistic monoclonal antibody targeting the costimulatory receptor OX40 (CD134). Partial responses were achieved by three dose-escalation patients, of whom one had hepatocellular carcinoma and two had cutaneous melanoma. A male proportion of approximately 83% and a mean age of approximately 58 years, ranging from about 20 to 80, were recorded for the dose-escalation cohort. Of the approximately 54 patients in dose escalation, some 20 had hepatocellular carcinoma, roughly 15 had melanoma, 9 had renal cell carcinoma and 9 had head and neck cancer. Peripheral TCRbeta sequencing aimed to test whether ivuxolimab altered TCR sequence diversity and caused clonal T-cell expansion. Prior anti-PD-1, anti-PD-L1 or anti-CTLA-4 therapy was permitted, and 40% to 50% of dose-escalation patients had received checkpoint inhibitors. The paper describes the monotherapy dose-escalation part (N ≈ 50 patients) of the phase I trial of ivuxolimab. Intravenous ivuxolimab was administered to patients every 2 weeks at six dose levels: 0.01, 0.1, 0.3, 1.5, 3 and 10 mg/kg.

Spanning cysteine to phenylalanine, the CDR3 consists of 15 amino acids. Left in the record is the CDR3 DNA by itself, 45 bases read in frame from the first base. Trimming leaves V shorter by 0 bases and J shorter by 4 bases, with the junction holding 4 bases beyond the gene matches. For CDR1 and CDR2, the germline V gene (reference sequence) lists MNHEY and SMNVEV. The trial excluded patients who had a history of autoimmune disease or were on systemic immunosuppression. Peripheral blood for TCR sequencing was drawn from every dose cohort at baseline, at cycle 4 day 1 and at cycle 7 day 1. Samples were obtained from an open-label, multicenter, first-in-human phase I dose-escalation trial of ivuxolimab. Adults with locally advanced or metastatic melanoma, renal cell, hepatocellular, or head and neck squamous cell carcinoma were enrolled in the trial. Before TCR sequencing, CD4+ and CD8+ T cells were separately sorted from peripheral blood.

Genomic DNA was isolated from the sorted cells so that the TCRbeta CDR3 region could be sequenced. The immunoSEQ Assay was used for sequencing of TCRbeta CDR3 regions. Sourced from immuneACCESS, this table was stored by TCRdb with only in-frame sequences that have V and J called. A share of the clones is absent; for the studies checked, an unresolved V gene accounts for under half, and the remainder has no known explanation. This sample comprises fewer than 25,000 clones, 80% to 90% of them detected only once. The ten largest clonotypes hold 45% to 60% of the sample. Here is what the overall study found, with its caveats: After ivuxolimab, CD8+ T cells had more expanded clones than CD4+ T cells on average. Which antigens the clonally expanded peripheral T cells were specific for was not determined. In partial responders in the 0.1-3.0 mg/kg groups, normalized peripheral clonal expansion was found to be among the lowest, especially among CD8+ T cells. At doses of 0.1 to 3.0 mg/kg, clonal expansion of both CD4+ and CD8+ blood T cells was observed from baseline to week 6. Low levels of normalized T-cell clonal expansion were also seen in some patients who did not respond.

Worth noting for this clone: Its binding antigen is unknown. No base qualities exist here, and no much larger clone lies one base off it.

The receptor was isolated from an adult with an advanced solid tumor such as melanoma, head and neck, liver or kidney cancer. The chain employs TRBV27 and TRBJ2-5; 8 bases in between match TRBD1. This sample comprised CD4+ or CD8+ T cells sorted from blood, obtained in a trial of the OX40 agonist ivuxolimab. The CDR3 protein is CASSLSSGGGETQYF. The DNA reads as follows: TGTGCCAGCAGTTTATCGTCAGGGGGCGGAGAGACCCAGTACTTC.